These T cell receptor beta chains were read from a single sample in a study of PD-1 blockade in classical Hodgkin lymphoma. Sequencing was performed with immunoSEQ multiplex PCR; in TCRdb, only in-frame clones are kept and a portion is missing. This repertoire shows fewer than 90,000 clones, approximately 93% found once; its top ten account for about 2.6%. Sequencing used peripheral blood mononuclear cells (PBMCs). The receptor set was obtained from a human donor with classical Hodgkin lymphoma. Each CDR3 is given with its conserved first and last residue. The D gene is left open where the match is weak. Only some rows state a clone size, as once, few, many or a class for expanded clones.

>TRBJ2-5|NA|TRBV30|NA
CAWSQETQYF
TGTGCCTGGAGCCAAGAGACCCAGTACTTC
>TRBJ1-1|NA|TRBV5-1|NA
CASSPRQSTMNTEAFF
TGCGCCAGCAGCCCTCGCCAGAGCACCATGAACACTGAAGCTTTCTTT
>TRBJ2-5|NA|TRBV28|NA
CASSLRETQYF
TGTGCCAGCAGTTTGAGGGAGACCCAGTACTTC
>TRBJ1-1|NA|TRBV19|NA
CASSIENPGTEAFF
TGTGCCAGTAGTATAGAAAACCCTGGCACTGAAGCTTTCTTT
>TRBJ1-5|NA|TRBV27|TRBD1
CASSSDRGYQPQHF
TGTGCCAGCAGTTCGGACAGGGGATATCAGCCCCAGCATTTT
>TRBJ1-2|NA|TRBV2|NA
CASSLGTLKGYTF
TGTGCCAGCAGTCTTGGGACCCTTAAGGGCTACACCTTC
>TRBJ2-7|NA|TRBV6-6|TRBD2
CASSYSSGATYEQYF
TGTGCCAGCAGTTACTCCAGCGGGGCTACCTACGAGCAGTACTTC
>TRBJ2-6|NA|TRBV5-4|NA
CASNIDRAGANVLTF
TGTGCCAGCAACATCGACAGAGCTGGGGCCAACGTCCTGACTTTC
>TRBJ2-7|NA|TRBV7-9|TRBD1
CASSFGQGPYEQYF
TGTGCCAGCAGCTTCGGACAGGGGCCCTACGAGCAGTACTTC
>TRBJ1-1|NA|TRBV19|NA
CASSAGHYEAFF
TGTGCCAGCTCAGCCGGACACTATGAAGCTTTCTTT
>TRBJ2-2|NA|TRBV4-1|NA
CASSQTGELFF
TGCGCCAGCAGCCAGACCGGGGAGCTGTTTTTT
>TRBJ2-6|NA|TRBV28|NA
CASSPSRGSGANVLTF
TGTGCCAGCAGTCCGTCCAGGGGCTCTGGGGCCAACGTCCTGACTTTC
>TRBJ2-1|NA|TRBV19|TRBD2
CAVGEGLAYEQFF
TGTGCCGTGGGAGAGGGACTAGCTTATGAGCAGTTCTTC
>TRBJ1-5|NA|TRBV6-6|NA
CASSYSWGQEPQHF
TGTGCCAGCAGTTACTCGTGGGGGCAGGAGCCCCAGCATTTT
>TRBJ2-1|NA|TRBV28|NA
CASSLSLGGQFF
TGTGCCAGCAGTTTATCTTTGGGGGGGCAGTTCTTC
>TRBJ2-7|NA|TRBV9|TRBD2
CASSVASGSYEQYF
TGTGCCAGCAGCGTAGCTAGCGGGAGTTACGAGCAGTACTTC
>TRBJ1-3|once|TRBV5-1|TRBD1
CASSAPGQVGSGNTIYF
TGCGCCAGCAGCGCACCGGGACAGGTTGGCTCTGGAAACACCATATATTTT
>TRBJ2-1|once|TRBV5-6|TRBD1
CASSLTGTGSYNEQFF
TGTGCCAGCAGCTTAACCGGGACAGGGTCTTACAATGAGCAGTTCTTC
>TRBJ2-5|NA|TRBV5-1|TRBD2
CASSPGGLAGLVGETQYF
TGCGCCAGCAGCCCCGGGGGACTAGCGGGCCTCGTCGGGGAGACCCAGTACTTC
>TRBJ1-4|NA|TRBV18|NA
CASSPRRIEEKLFF
TGTGCCAGCTCACCACGTAGAATTGAGGAAAAACTGTTTTTT
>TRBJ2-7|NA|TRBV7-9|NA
CASNSRDSYEQYF
TGTGCCAGCAATTCCAGGGATTCCTACGAGCAGTACTTC
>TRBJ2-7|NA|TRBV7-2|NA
CASSLRASLHYEQYF
TGTGCCAGCAGCTTAAGGGCTAGCCTCCACTACGAGCAGTACTTC
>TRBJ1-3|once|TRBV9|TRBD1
CASSGRTGGRAIYF
TGTGCCAGCAGCGGGAGAACAGGGGGGAGAGCCATATATTTT
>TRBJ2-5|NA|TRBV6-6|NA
CASSYRAQETQYF
TGTGCCAGCAGTTATAGGGCCCAAGAGACCCAGTACTTC
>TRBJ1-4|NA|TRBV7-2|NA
CASSPQRITNEKLFF
TGTGCCAGCAGCCCACAACGGATAACTAATGAAAAACTGTTTTTT
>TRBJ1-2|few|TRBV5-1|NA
CASSPRNREKGYTF
TGCGCCAGCAGCCCCCGAAACAGGGAGAAAGGCTACACCTTC